The source of this T cell receptor beta chain is a study of blood T cell repertoires in COVID-19. The wider study: PBMCs, B-cell-depleted T cells, or T cells provided the cDNA or gDNA that made up the material.

During active infection, Seattle patients enrolled and were then monitored through disease. The CDR3 contains 14 residues. Between the trimmed V and J ends, which lost 6 bases and 1 base, there was a span of 13 bases. The germline gives CDR1 SNHLY, CDR2 FYNNEI. Profiling relied on immunoSEQ multiplex PCR, and the TCRdb table lists in-frame clones only, not all of them. Altogether some 70,000 clones are present, 76% being singletons, with the ten largest covering about 15%. This receptor was identified in a man in his fifties or sixties with COVID-19, enrolled during active disease. J is TRBJ2-7 and V is TRBV2, with D possibly TRBD1 on 5 matching bases. Sequencing was carried out using peripheral blood. CDR3 bases: TGTGCCAGCAGGGAGACAGTAAATTCCTACGAGCAGTACTTC. Its protein product is CASRETVNSYEQYF. Variable domain in full (rest from reference TRBV2 and TRBJ2-7): EPEVTQTPSHQVTQMGQEVILRCVPISNHLYFYWYRQILGQKVEFLVSFYNNEISEKSEIFDDQFSVERPDGSNFTLKIRSTKLEDSAMYFCASRETVNSYEQYFGPGTRLTVT.